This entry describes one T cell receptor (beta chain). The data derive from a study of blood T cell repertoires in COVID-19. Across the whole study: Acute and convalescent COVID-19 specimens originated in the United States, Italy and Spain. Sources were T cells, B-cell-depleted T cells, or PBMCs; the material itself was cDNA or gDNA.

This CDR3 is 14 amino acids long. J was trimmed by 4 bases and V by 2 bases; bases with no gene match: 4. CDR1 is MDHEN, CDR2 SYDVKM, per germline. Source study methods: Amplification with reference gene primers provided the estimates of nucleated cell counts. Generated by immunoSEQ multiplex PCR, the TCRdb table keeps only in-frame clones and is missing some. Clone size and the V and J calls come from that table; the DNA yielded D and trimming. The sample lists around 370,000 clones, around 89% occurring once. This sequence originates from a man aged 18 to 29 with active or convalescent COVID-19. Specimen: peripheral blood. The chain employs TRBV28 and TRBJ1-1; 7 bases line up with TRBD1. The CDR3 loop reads CASSLTGAFTEAFF. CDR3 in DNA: TGTGCCAGCAGTTTAACAGGGGCTTTCACTGAAGCTTTCTTT. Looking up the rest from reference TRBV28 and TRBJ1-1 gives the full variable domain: DVKVTQSSRYLVKRTGEKVFLECVQDMDHENMFWYRQDPGLGLRLIYFSYDVKMKEKGDIPEGYSVSREKKERFSLILESASTNQTSMYLCASSLTGAFTEAFFGQGTRLTVV.